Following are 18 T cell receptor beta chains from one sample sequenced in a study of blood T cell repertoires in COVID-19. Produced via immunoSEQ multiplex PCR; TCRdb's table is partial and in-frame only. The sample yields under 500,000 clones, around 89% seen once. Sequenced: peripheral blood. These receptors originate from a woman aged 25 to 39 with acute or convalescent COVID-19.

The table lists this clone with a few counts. The DNA of the CDR3 is TGCGCCAGCAAGCTGGAGCCTAGCACAGATACGCAGTATTTT. Translation: CASKLEPSTDTQYF. J is TRBJ2-3 and V is TRBV5-1; D remains ambiguous. CDR3 length equals 14 residues. V was trimmed by 6 bases and J by 0 bases, leaving 11 bases between them. Germline V gene data show CDR1 as SGHRS and CDR2 as YFSETQ.

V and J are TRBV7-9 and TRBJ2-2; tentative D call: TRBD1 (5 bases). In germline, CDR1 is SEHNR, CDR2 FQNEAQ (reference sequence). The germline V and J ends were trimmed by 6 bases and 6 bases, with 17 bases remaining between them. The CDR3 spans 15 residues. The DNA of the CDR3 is TGTGCCAGCAGGTCCAGGGTACTTCTATCCGGGGAGCTGTTTTTT. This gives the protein CASRSRVLLSGELFF.

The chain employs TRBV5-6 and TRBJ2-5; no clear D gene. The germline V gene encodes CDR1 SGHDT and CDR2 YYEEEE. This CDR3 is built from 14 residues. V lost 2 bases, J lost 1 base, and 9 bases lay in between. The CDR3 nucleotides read TGTGCCAGCAGCTTATCGGTACCCCAAGAGACCCAGTACTTC. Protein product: CASSLSVPQETQYF.

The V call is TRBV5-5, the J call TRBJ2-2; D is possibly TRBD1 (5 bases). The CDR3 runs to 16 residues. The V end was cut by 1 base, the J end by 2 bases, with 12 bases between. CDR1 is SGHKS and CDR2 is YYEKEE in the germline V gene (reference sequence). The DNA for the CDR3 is TGTGCCAGCAGCTTGCCCGAACAGGCTAACACCGGGGAGCTGTTTTTT. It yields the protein CASSLPEQANTGELFF.

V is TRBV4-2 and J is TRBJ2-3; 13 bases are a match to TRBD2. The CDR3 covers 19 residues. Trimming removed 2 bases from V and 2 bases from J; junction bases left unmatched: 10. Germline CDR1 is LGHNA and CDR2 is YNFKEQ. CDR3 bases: TGTGCCAGCAGCCAAAACACCGGACTAGCGGGGGCCGTCACAGATACGCAGTATTTT. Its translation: CASSQNTGLAGAVTDTQYF.

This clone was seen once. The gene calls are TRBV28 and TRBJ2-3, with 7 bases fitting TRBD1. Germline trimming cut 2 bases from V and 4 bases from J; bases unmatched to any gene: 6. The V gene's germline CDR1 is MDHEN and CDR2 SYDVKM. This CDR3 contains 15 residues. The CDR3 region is CASSLVGGNSDTQYF. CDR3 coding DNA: TGTGCCAGCAGTTTAGTAGGGGGCAACTCAGATACGCAGTATTTT.

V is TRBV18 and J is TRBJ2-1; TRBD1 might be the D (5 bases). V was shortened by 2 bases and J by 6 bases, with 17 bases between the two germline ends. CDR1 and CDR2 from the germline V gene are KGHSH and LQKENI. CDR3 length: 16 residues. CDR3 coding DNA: TGTGCCAGCTCACCAATTTCCCCAGGGTCGGGCAATGAGCAGTTCTTC. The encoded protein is CASSPISPGSGNEQFF.

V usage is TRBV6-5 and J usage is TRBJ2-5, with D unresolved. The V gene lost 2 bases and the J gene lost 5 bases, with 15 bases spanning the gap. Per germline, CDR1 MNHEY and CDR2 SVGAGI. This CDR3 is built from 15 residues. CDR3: CASSYGSAEEETQYF. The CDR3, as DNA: TGTGCCAGCAGTTACGGGTCGGCAGAGGAGGAGACCCAGTACTTC.

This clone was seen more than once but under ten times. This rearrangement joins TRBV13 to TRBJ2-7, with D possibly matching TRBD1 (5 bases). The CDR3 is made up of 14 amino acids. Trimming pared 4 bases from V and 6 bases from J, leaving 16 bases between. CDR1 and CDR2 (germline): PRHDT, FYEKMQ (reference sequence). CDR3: CASSSNLRGFEQYF. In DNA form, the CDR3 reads TGTGCCAGCAGCTCCAACCTAAGGGGTTTCGAGCAGTACTTC.

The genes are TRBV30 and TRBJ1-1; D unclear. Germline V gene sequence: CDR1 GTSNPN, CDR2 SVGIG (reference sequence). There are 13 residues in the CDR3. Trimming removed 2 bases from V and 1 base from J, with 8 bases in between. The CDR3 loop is CAWSSTPNTEAFF. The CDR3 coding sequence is TGTGCCTGGAGTTCTACGCCGAACACTGAAGCTTTCTTT. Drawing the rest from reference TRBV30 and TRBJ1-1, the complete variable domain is SQTIHQWPATLVQPVGSPLSLECTVEGTSNPNLYWYRQAAGRGLQLLFYSVGIGQISSEVPQNLSASRPQDRQFILSSKKLLLSDSGFYLCAWSSTPNTEAFFGQGTRLTVV.

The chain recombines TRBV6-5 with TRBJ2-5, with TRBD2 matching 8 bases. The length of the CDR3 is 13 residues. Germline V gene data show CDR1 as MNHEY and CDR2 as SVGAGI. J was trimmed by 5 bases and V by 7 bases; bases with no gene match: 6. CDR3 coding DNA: TGTGCCAGCACGGGAGGGGGAGGGGAGACCCAGTACTTC. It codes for CASTGGGGETQYF.

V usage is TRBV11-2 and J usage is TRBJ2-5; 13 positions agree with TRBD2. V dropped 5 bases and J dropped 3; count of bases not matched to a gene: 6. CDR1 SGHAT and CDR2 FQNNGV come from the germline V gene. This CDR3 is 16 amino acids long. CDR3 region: CASSPRTSGGEETQYF. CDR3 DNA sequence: TGTGCCAGCAGCCCCCGGACTAGCGGGGGTGAAGAGACCCAGTACTTC.

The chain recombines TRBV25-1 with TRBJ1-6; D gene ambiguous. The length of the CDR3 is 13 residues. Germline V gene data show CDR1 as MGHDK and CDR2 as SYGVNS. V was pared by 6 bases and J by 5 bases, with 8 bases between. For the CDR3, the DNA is TGTGCCAGCAGGACACAAAATAATTCACCCCTCCACTTT. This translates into CASRTQNNSPLHF.

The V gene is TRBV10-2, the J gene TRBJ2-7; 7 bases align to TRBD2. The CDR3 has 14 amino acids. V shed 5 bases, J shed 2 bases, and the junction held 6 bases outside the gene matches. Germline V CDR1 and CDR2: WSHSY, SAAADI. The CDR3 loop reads CASSFQRGTYEQYF. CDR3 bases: TGCGCCAGCAGTTTCCAGCGGGGAACCTACGAGCAGTACTTC.

CDR3: CASRVGGGEQFF. The CDR3 DNA follows: TGTGCCAGCAGAGTTGGGGGGGGTGAGCAGTTCTTC. The chain links TRBV27 to TRBJ2-1; 7 nucleotides line up with TRBD2. The junction had 5 bases not matched to a gene; V was cut back by 6 bases and J by 9 bases. This CDR3 has 12 residues. Germline lookup yields CDR1 MNHEY and CDR2 SMNVEV (reference sequence).

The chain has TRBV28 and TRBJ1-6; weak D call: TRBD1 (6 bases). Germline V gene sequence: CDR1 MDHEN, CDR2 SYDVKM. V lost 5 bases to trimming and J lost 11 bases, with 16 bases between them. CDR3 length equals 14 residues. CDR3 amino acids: CASSPGVDRTPLHF. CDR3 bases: TGTGCCAGCAGTCCAGGGGTAGATAGAACACCCCTCCACTTT.

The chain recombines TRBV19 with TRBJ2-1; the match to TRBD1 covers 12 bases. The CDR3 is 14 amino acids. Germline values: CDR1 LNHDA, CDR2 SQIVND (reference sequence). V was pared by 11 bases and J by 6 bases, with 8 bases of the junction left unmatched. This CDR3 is CAAGDRGPINEQFF. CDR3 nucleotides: TGTGCCGCGGGGGACAGGGGGCCTATCAATGAGCAGTTCTTC.

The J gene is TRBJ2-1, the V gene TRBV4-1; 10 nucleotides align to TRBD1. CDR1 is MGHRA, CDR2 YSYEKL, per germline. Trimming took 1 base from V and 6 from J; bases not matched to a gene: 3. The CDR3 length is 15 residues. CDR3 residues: CASSQGWTGGNEQFF. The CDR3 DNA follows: TGCGCCAGCAGCCAAGGCTGGACAGGGGGCAATGAGCAGTTCTTC.